Following are 30 T cell receptor beta chains from one sample sequenced in a study of T cells after yellow fever vaccination. TCRdb ran MiXCR on the 5' RACE reads and lists one entry per CDR3 protein. This sample has 500,000 to 550,000 distinct CDR3 sequences, with 20% to 25% found just once. Sequencing used PBMCs, obtained roughly 20 days after the first yellow fever vaccination. Source of these receptors: a man aged 18 to 30 who received the YFV17D yellow fever vaccine.

This clonotype was counted a few times. In DNA form, the CDR3 reads TGTGCCAGCAGTGAATTGGGTAGGGGTTCTTTCACAGATACGCAGTATTTT. It translates to CASSELGRGSFTDTQYF. The chain links TRBV25-1 to TRBJ2-3; D might be TRBD1 (5 bases). The CDR3 is 17 residues long. CDR1 and CDR2 (germline): MGHDK, SYGVNS. V was shortened by 1 base and J by 2 bases, with 16 bases between the two germline ends.

This chain connects TRBV6-5 to TRBJ2-7; TRBD2 aligns across 13 bases. The CDR3 extends over 14 amino acids. CDR1 MNHEY and CDR2 SVGAGI come from the germline V gene. After removal of 4 bases from V and 6 bases from J, the junction contained 3 bases not matched to a gene. CDR3 sequence: CASSSTSGGVEQYF. As DNA, the CDR3 is TGTGCCAGCAGTTCTACTAGCGGGGGGGTCGAGCAGTACTTC.

The V and J genes are TRBV7-9 and TRBJ2-1, with TRBD1 as a possible D gene (5 bases). Deletions cut 5 bases from V and 8 bases from J, with 13 bases between. Germline loops: CDR1 SEHNR, CDR2 FQNEAQ (reference sequence). The length of the CDR3 is 13 residues. In nucleotides, the CDR3 is TGTGCCAGCAGCCAATGGGGCTATGATGAGCAGTTCTTC. It is translated as CASSQWGYDEQFF.

CDR3 region: CASSLSLAGPVETQYF. The CDR3 DNA follows: TGTGCCAGCAGCTTGTCGCTAGCGGGGCCTGTTGAGACCCAGTACTTC. J is TRBJ2-5 and V is TRBV5-6; 9 bases line up with TRBD2. In germline, CDR1 is SGHDT, CDR2 YYEEEE. Trimming cost V 1 base and J 5 bases; bases outside gene matches: 9. This CDR3 is built from 16 residues.

In this sample, this clonotype turned up a few times. The chain couples TRBV20-1 to TRBJ2-1, with 8 nucleotides matching TRBD2. This CDR3 has 14 amino acids. Germline lookup yields CDR1 DFQATT and CDR2 SNEGSKA (reference sequence). After removal of 3 bases from V and 8 bases from J, the junction contained 9 bases not matched to a gene. The CDR3: CSASSASGGDEQFF. For the CDR3, the DNA is TGCAGTGCTAGTTCGGCGAGCGGGGGCGATGAGCAGTTCTTC.

This clonotype was detected only a few times. V usage is TRBV6-1 and J usage is TRBJ1-5; no clear D gene. The CDR3 contains 15 residues. V dropped 4 bases and J dropped 4 bases, with 14 bases sitting between them. Germline V gives CDR1 MNHNS, CDR2 SASEGT. Here the CDR3 reads CASSVLQNINQPQHF. Written as DNA, the CDR3 is TGTGCCAGCAGTGTCCTCCAGAACATTAATCAGCCCCAGCATTTT.

The rearrangement links TRBV12-3 or TRBV12-4 to TRBJ1-6; the D is unclear. The CDR3 has 14 residues. Trimming took 3 bases from V and 9 from J, leaving 12 bases between them. The CDR3: CASSLPLLGSPLHF. CDR3 sequence (DNA): TGTGCCAGCAGTTTGCCTCTACTAGGTTCACCCCTCCACTTT.

This chain uses TRBV15 with TRBJ2-7; TRBD2 agrees at 8 bases. Trimming at V came to 1 base and at J to 6 bases, leaving 8 bases not matched to a gene. Germline V gene sequence: CDR1 LNHNV, CDR2 YYDKDF (reference sequence). This CDR3 is built from 15 residues. The CDR3 DNA sequence: TGTGCCACCAGCAGAGTTGTTAGCGGGGAATCCGAGCAGTACTTC. This translates into CATSRVVSGESEQYF.

The chain carries TRBV7-9 and TRBJ2-3; D is unclear. Trimming stripped 5 bases from V and 0 bases from J, with 15 bases between. The germline V gene has CDR1 SEHNR and CDR2 FQNEAQ (reference sequence). The CDR3 loop spans 16 amino acids. The CDR3, as DNA: TGTGCCAGCAGCGTGCACCCGGTCGGGAGCACAGATACGCAGTATTTT. Its protein is CASSVHPVGSTDTQYF.

This clonotype occurred a few times. The rearrangement links TRBV7-2 to TRBJ1-1, with no clear D. The CDR3 runs to 13 residues. V lost 5 bases, J lost 9 bases, and 16 bases lay in between. Germline CDR1 reads SGHTA; CDR2 reads FQGNSA. This chain's CDR3 is CASSQSGGPQAFF. CDR3 DNA sequence: TGTGCCAGCAGCCAGAGTGGAGGACCTCAAGCTTTCTTT.

Many counts were recorded for this clonotype. The rearrangement uses TRBV5-1 and TRBJ2-6; D gene ambiguous. This CDR3 spans 16 amino acids. The germline gives CDR1 SGHRS, CDR2 YFSETQ. V was pared by 0 bases and J by 4 bases, with 11 bases between. The CDR3 loop is CASSLDLRRGANVLTF. The CDR3 coding sequence is TGCGCCAGCAGCTTGGATCTGCGACGCGGGGCCAACGTCCTGACTTTC.

This clonotype was counted at least ten times. The rearrangement uses TRBV4-1 and TRBJ2-1; D is perhaps TRBD1 or TRBD2 (5 bases each). The CDR3 contains 15 residues. Germline V gene sequence: CDR1 MGHRA, CDR2 YSYEKL. Trimming pared 4 bases from V and 8 bases from J, leaving 18 bases between. The CDR3 DNA follows: TGCGCCAGCAGCCTCAGGGAGATTGGGGTGGATGAGCAGTTCTTC. Encoded protein: CASSLREIGVDEQFF.

DNA of the CDR3: TGTGCCACCAGTGTTACCGGGACAGGCCACCTTAGCTCCTACAATGAGCAGTTCTTC. Its protein product is CATSVTGTGHLSSYNEQFF. The chain employs TRBV24-1 and TRBJ2-1; 8 nucleotides match TRBD1. The germline CDR1 and CDR2 sequences are KGHDR and SFDVKD. The length of the CDR3 is 19 residues. The V and J ends lost 5 bases and 0 bases, in that order; junction bases with no gene match: 14.

CDR3 in amino acids: CASSVHGTVIFPPDYEQYV. CDR3 nucleotide sequence: TGTGCCAGCAGCGTACACGGGACAGTCATTTTCCCCCCCGACTACGAGCAGTACGTC. This sequence joins TRBV9 and TRBJ2-7; TRBD1 matches at 7 bases. The J segment lost 3 bases and the V segment lost 1 base, leaving 19 bases of the junction unmatched. The CDR3 consists of 19 residues. Germline-derived CDR1 and CDR2 are SGDLS and YYNGEE.

This sequence joins TRBV19 and TRBJ1-1; TRBD1 is a possible D gene (5 bases). Germline V gene lookup returns CDR1 LNHDA and CDR2 SQIVND (reference sequence). The CDR3 runs 12 residues. V gave up 10 bases and J gave up 6 bases, with 15 bases separating them. Written as DNA, the CDR3 is TGTGCCACAACCCGTGGGGGGGCTGAAGCTTTCTTT. Amino acid sequence: CATTRGGAEAFF.

The rearrangement joins TRBV5-1 to TRBJ1-2; D not resolved. The CDR3 has 12 residues. The germline CDR1 and CDR2 sequences are SGHRS and YFSETQ. The ends were cut back, 4 bases at V and 8 bases at J, with 12 bases in the middle. The CDR3 spells CASSPRDVGYTF. The DNA of the CDR3 is TGCGCCAGCAGCCCCCGAGACGTGGGCTACACCTTC.

The genes are TRBV7-4 and TRBJ1-4; no definite D call. CDR1 is SGHVT and CDR2 is SQSDAQ in the germline V gene. The V gene lost 6 bases and the J gene lost 4 bases, with 12 bases spanning the gap. The CDR3 has 14 residues. The CDR3 loop reads CASRTLFGNEKLFF. DNA of the CDR3: TGTGCCAGCAGGACACTTTTTGGTAATGAAAAACTGTTTTTT.

The chain employs TRBV4-2 and TRBJ2-7; D remains unclear. Trimming took 0 bases from V and 4 from J, leaving 10 bases between them. The germline gives CDR1 LGHNA, CDR2 YNFKEQ. The length of the CDR3 is 14 residues. The CDR3 sequence: CASSQDSSRYEQYV. CDR3 coding DNA: TGTGCCAGCAGCCAAGATAGCAGCCGTTACGAGCAGTACGTC.

This clonotype has ten or more counts. This chain uses TRBV5-6 with TRBJ2-1; D is undetermined. CDR1 and CDR2 (germline): SGHDT, YYEEEE. The CDR3 spans 12 residues. V was pared by 4 bases and J by 5 bases, with 7 bases between. For the CDR3, the DNA is TGTGCCAGCAGCGTCGACCACAATGAGCAGTTCTTC. The encoded protein is CASSVDHNEQFF.

V is TRBV4-3 and J is TRBJ2-4, with a tentative D call TRBD2 (6 bases). The length of the CDR3 is 17 residues. V lost 0 bases and J 7 bases, leaving 19 bases between the germline ends. Per the germline V gene, CDR1 is LGHNA and CDR2 is YSLEER. The CDR3 DNA reads as TGCGCCAGCAGCCAAGAACCCACGCTTGACGGGGGTAACATTCAGTACTTC. It is translated as CASSQEPTLDGGNIQYF.

The chain links TRBV28 to TRBJ2-3; D possibly matches TRBD1 or TRBD2 (5 bases each). This CDR3 is built from 15 residues. The V end was cut by 7 bases, the J end by 1 base, with 15 bases between. Germline V gene sequence: CDR1 MDHEN, CDR2 SYDVKM. The CDR3 DNA reads as TGTGCCAGCACCCGAGGGGACCGTCGCACAGATACGCAGTATTTT. Its translation is CASTRGDRRTDTQYF.

The chain couples TRBV6-1 to TRBJ2-7; D unresolved. The CDR3 spans 15 residues. Germline CDR1 MNHNS, CDR2 SASEGT. Trimming stripped 5 bases from V and 6 bases from J, with 20 bases between. CDR3 nucleotide sequence: TGTGCCAGCAGTCCTCGGAAATGGGCCCTTGGCGAGCAGTACGTC. Translating it yields CASSPRKWALGEQYV.

The chain uses TRBV3-1 and TRBJ1-5; 11 bases agree with TRBD1. Germline-derived CDR1 and CDR2 are LGHDT and YNNKEL (reference sequence). The J segment lost 9 bases and the V segment lost 4 bases, leaving 5 bases of the junction unmatched. This CDR3 comprises 14 residues. The CDR3 coding sequence is TGTGCCAGCAGCCTTGGACAGGGGGCCGTGCCCCAGCATTTT. Translation: CASSLGQGAVPQHF.

The J gene is TRBJ2-7, the V gene TRBV5-6; D is unresolved. Germline assignment: CDR1 SGHDT and CDR2 YYEEEE. CDR3 size: 12 residues. Trimming cost V 2 bases and J 5 bases, with 8 bases left between them. The CDR3 spells CASSFFRNEQYF. For the CDR3, the DNA is TGTGCCAGCAGCTTTTTTCGGAACGAGCAGTACTTC. The complete variable domain, with remaining parts taken from reference TRBV5-6 and TRBJ2-7, reads DAGVTQSPTHLIKTRGQQVTLRCSPKSGHDTVSWYQQALGQGPQFIFQYYEEEERQRGNFPDRFSGHQFPNYSSELNVNALLLGDSALYLCASSFFRNEQYFGPGTRLTVT.

This clonotype was counted only a few times. The V and J genes are TRBV4-3 and TRBJ2-1, with D perhaps given as TRBD1 or TRBD2 (6 bases each). Germline lookup yields CDR1 LGHNA and CDR2 YSLEER. This CDR3 has 17 amino acids. The V and J ends lost 0 bases and 7 bases respectively, with 19 bases between them. For the CDR3, the DNA is TGCGCCAGCAGCCAAGATCTAGGGGGGCCACCGACTAATGAGCAGTTCTTC. Translating gives CASSQDLGGPPTNEQFF.

This clonotype was seen more than once but under ten times. One end of the junction fails to match germline, which may point to a read error. V gene TRBV2 combines with J gene TRBJ1-2, with a possible D match to TRBD1 (6 bases). Germline loops: CDR1 SNHLY, CDR2 FYNNEI. This CDR3 comprises 9 residues. The CDR3 region is CAGAVGHCF. CDR3 coding DNA: TGTGCCGGAGCAGTGGGACACTGCTTC.

This clonotype was found a few times. The rearrangement uses TRBV14 and TRBJ2-2; 10 positions match TRBD1. V shed 4 bases and J 4 bases; nucleotides not matched to a gene: 3. Germline V gene data show CDR1 as SGHDN and CDR2 as FVKESK. The CDR3 contains 15 residues. DNA for the CDR3: TGTGCCAGCAGCCGAAGACAGGGGGCCACCGGGGAGCTGTTTTTT. Translation: CASSRRQGATGELFF.

This clonotype was seen more than once but under ten times. This rearrangement joins TRBV9 to TRBJ2-3; maybe TRBD2 (6 bases). This CDR3 is 16 amino acids long. Germline values: CDR1 SGDLS, CDR2 YYNGEE. Trimming took off 0 bases at V and 2 bases at J, with 13 bases between the two ends. Here the CDR3 reads CASSVAGTHPTDTQYF. CDR3 nucleotides: TGTGCCAGCAGCGTAGCTGGGACTCACCCCACAGATACGCAGTATTTT. The whole variable domain, remainder taken from reference TRBV9 and TRBJ2-3, is DSGVTQTPKHLITATGQRVTLRCSPRSGDLSVYWYQQSLDQGLQFLIQYYNGEERAKGNILERFSAQQFPDLHSELNLSSLELGDSALYFCASSVAGTHPTDTQYFGPGTRLTVL.

This clonotype was seen only a few times. The chain links TRBV27 to TRBJ2-7, with 10 nucleotides matching TRBD2. CDR1 and CDR2 (germline): MNHEY, SMNVEV (reference sequence). J gave up 2 bases and V 5 bases, and 9 bases lay outside the gene matches. The length of the CDR3 is 16 residues. CDR3 sequence: CASSPLAGGMTYEQYF. DNA of the CDR3: TGTGCCAGCAGTCCATTAGCGGGGGGCATGACCTACGAGCAGTACTTC.

Written as DNA, the CDR3 is TGTGCCAGCAGTTTGGAGCCCAACTATGGCTACACCTTC. Translated: CASSLEPNYGYTF. The chain couples TRBV27 to TRBJ1-2, with D unresolved. Per germline, CDR1 MNHEY and CDR2 SMNVEV (reference sequence). The CDR3 runs to 13 residues. The V gene lost 3 bases and the J gene lost 2 bases, with 7 bases spanning the gap.